The 18 T cell receptor beta chains listed next were all sequenced from one sample in a study of radiotherapy plus CTLA-4 blockade in lung cancer. TCRdb keeps only in-frame clones here, not all; method: immunoSEQ multiplex PCR. The sample includes tens of thousands of clones, roughly 86% seen only once; the top ten take approximately 16%. Sequencing was performed on peripheral blood, taken from a patient treated with radiotherapy plus ipilimumab. The receptors come from a human donor with non-small cell lung cancer that progressed on radiotherapy plus ipilimumab.

The chain combines TRBV5-1 with TRBJ1-3; a possible D gene is TRBD1 (5 bases). Trimming removed 3 bases at V and 2 bases at J, with 12 bases between. This CDR3 has 15 residues. CDR1 and CDR2 from the germline V gene are SGHRS and YFSETQ. CDR3 in amino acids: CASSSSGTAGNTIYF. The CDR3 DNA reads as TGCGCCAGCAGCTCCTCCGGGACGGCTGGAAACACCATATATTTT.

This clone was counted between two and nine times. The chain couples TRBV11-2 to TRBJ2-1; 16 positions agree with TRBD2. Losses at the gene ends were 5 bases for V and 1 base for J; bases not matched to a gene: 5. The CDR3 runs 18 residues. CDR1 and CDR2 from the germline V gene are SGHAT and FQNNGV. The CDR3 region has the DNA TGTGCCAGCAGCCCCGGGACTAGCGGGAGGGTGTCCTACAATGAGCAGTTCTTC. Encoded protein: CASSPGTSGRVSYNEQFF.

The chain couples TRBV6-4 to TRBJ2-3; 7 nucleotides agree with TRBD2. The germline gives CDR1 MRHNA, CDR2 SNTAGT. The CDR3 length is 14 residues. The V gene end was trimmed by 6 bases and the J gene end by 2 bases; junction bases not matched to a gene: 5. The CDR3 is CASSREAATDTQYF. The CDR3 DNA reads as TGTGCCAGCAGCCGGGAGGCAGCCACAGATACGCAGTATTTT.

This chain uses TRBV4-3 with TRBJ2-2, with TRBD1 matching over 9 bases. This CDR3 spans 17 amino acids. The V gene end was trimmed by 1 base and the J gene end by 4 bases; junction bases not matched to a gene: 7. Germline V CDR1 and CDR2: LGHNA, YSLEER. DNA for the CDR3: TGCGCCAGCAGCCAAGTCTGGGGGACAGGGAGCACCGGGGAGCTGTTTTTT. Translating gives CASSQVWGTGSTGELFF.

This sequence joins TRBV19 and TRBJ1-2; perhaps TRBD1 as D (5 bases). Trimming shortened V by 6 bases and J by 0 bases, and 8 bases separated the two germline ends. Looked up from germline, CDR1 is LNHDA and CDR2 is SQIVND (reference sequence). The CDR3 is 13 residues long. In DNA, the CDR3 is TGTGCCAGTAGCAGGGTAGCTAACTATGGCTACACCTTC. It encodes CASSRVANYGYTF.

The chain combines TRBV19 with TRBJ1-2; TRBD1 aligns across 9 bases. The junction had 8 bases not matched to a gene; V was cut back by 3 bases and J by 6 bases. The CDR3 is 15 amino acids. Germline assignment: CDR1 LNHDA and CDR2 SQIVND (reference sequence). The CDR3 DNA reads as TGTGCCAGTAGTATGGGGACAGGGCAAGGGCATGGCTACACCTTC. Its translation is CASSMGTGQGHGYTF. Using reference TRBV19 and TRBJ1-2 for the parts outside the CDR3, the full variable domain is DGGITQSPKYLFRKEGQNVTLSCEQNLNHDAMYWYRQDPGQGLRLIYYSQIVNDFQKGDIAEGYSVSREKKESFPLTVTSAQKNPTAFYLCASSMGTGQGHGYTFGSGTRLTVV.

This clone was found once. The CDR3 coding sequence is TGTGCCACCAGCAGAGGTACAGGGTATGCTTTCTTT. This translates into CATSRGTGYAFF. V is TRBV15 and J is TRBJ1-1, with a weak D call TRBD1 (6 bases). The CDR3 is 12 residues long. The germline V and J ends were trimmed by 1 base and 11 bases, with 11 bases remaining between them. Looked up from germline, CDR1 is LNHNV and CDR2 is YYDKDF (reference sequence).

The chain links TRBV4-3 to TRBJ2-1; D gene unclear. V lost 2 bases to trimming and J lost 2 bases, with 19 bases between them. The CDR3 length is 18 residues. The germline V gene encodes CDR1 LGHNA and CDR2 YSLEER. The CDR3, as DNA: TGCGCCAGCAGCCAAAATTCTGGGTCAGCCGGCCCCTACAATGAGCAGTTCTTC. It specifies CASSQNSGSAGPYNEQFF.

The rearrangement uses TRBV28 and TRBJ2-5, with D unclear. CDR1 and CDR2 from the germline V gene are MDHEN and SYDVKM. V lost 9 bases and J 2 bases, leaving 25 bases between the germline ends. The length of the CDR3 is 17 residues. The CDR3 region has the DNA TGTGCCAGTCCCCCCTCGCCCGGGTCGTACATACAAGAGACCCAGTACTTC. Its protein is CASPPSPGSYIQETQYF.

The chain combines TRBV5-6 with TRBJ2-2; 11 positions agree with TRBD2. Trimming cost V 1 base and J 7 bases; bases outside gene matches: 9. Germline V gene lookup returns CDR1 SGHDT and CDR2 YYEEEE. CDR3 size: 17 residues. CDR3 DNA: TGTGCCAGCAGCTTGTTGCCTAGCGGGGGGCCAGTCGGGGAGCTGTTTTTT. Translating gives CASSLLPSGGPVGELFF.

This chain links TRBV4-3 with TRBJ1-5; D is unclear. V lost 0 bases and J lost 10, with 16 bases in between. The CDR3 totals 15 residues. The germline CDR1 and CDR2 sequences are LGHNA and YSLEER. CDR3 sequence: CASSQDIGPVKPQHF. CDR3 nucleotides: TGCGCCAGCAGCCAAGACATAGGACCCGTCAAACCCCAGCATTTT.

The gene calls are TRBV29-1 and TRBJ2-2; D call uncertain. The germline CDR1 and CDR2 sequences are SQVTM and ANQGSEA. V lost 5 bases and J 5 bases, leaving 6 bases between the germline ends. The CDR3 has 11 residues. The CDR3 region has the DNA TGCAGCGTTTGGGCTACCGGGGAGCTGTTTTTT. Encoded protein: CSVWATGELFF.

This chain uses TRBV7-3 with TRBJ2-3, with 15 bases identical to TRBD2. CDR3 length equals 17 residues. The V gene end was trimmed by 5 bases and the J gene end by 9 bases; junction bases not matched to a gene: 12. Germline CDR1 is SGHTA and CDR2 is FQGTGA. The CDR3 DNA is TGTGCCAGCAGCCCGCAATTAGGACTAGCGGGGGGGAGCACGCAGTATTTT. Amino acid sequence: CASSPQLGLAGGSTQYF.

Only one count was recorded for this clone. The V and J genes are TRBV2 and TRBJ1-1; D remains unclear. This CDR3 is built from 13 residues. The V end was cut by 6 bases, the J end by 3 bases, with 11 bases between. CDR1 is SNHLY, CDR2 FYNNEI, per germline. CDR3 DNA sequence: TGTGCCAGCAGCGGGGTCTTCGACACTGAAGCTTTCTTT. Translation gives CASSGVFDTEAFF.

The chain joins TRBV19 to TRBJ1-4, with 7 bases identical to TRBD1. Unmatched junction bases numbered 10, after V lost 5 bases and J lost 7 bases. Germline values: CDR1 LNHDA, CDR2 SQIVND (reference sequence). The CDR3 covers 15 residues. CDR3 coding DNA: TGTGCCAGTAGTCCCCCAGGGGGGGCTATTGAAAAACTGTTTTTT. Translation gives CASSPPGGAIEKLFF.

V and J are TRBV4-1 and TRBJ1-5; D perhaps matches TRBD1 (5 bases). CDR3 length: 15 amino acids. Germline V gene lookup returns CDR1 MGHRA and CDR2 YSYEKL. The germline V and J ends were trimmed by 3 bases and 5 bases, with 14 bases remaining between them. The CDR3 DNA is TGCGCCAGCAGCCAGGGACCTCTTGTCCATCAGCCCCAGCATTTT. Protein product: CASSQGPLVHQPQHF.

This clone was detected once. The chain employs TRBV10-3 and TRBJ2-7; the D call may be TRBD1 or TRBD2 (6 bases each). The V end lost 4 bases, the J end lost 5 bases, and 18 bases lay between the germline ends. There are 15 residues in the CDR3. Germline values: CDR1 ENHRY, CDR2 SYGVKD. CDR3 coding DNA: TGTGCCATCAGTGCCCAGAGGGGGGTGGTTGACGAGCAGTACTTC. Residues: CAISAQRGVVDEQYF.

The V gene is TRBV6-6, the J gene TRBJ1-4, with a weak D call TRBD1 (6 bases). Germline V gene sequence: CDR1 MNHNY, CDR2 SVGAGI (reference sequence). The CDR3 spans 16 residues. Trimming pared 5 bases from V and 5 bases from J, leaving 18 bases between. CDR3 amino acids: CASSPRAGGANEKLFF. CDR3 nucleotides: TGTGCCAGCAGTCCTAGGGCGGGGGGGGCGAATGAAAAACTGTTTTTT.